The sequence of this TCR beta chain was determined in a study of T cell changes during pregnancy in multiple sclerosis. TCRdb's copy holds only in-frame clones and misses some; the assay was immunoSEQ multiplex PCR. The profile shows about 70,000 clones, around 90% of them singletons. V lost 0 bases and J lost 5, with 16 bases in between. Germline assignment: CDR1 SQVTM and CDR2 ANQGSEA. This CDR3 region has 15 residues. J is TRBJ2-5 and V is TRBV29-1; D might be TRBD1 (6 bases). This clonotype was obtained from a female donor with multiple sclerosis, enrolled in a pregnancy study. The sample consisted of CD4+ T cells from peripheral blood mononuclear cells, taken after pregnancy. CDR3 DNA: TGCAGCGTTGAAGAGGGGGCAGGTTTAACGGAGACCCAGTACTTC. This codes for CSVEEGAGLTETQYF.